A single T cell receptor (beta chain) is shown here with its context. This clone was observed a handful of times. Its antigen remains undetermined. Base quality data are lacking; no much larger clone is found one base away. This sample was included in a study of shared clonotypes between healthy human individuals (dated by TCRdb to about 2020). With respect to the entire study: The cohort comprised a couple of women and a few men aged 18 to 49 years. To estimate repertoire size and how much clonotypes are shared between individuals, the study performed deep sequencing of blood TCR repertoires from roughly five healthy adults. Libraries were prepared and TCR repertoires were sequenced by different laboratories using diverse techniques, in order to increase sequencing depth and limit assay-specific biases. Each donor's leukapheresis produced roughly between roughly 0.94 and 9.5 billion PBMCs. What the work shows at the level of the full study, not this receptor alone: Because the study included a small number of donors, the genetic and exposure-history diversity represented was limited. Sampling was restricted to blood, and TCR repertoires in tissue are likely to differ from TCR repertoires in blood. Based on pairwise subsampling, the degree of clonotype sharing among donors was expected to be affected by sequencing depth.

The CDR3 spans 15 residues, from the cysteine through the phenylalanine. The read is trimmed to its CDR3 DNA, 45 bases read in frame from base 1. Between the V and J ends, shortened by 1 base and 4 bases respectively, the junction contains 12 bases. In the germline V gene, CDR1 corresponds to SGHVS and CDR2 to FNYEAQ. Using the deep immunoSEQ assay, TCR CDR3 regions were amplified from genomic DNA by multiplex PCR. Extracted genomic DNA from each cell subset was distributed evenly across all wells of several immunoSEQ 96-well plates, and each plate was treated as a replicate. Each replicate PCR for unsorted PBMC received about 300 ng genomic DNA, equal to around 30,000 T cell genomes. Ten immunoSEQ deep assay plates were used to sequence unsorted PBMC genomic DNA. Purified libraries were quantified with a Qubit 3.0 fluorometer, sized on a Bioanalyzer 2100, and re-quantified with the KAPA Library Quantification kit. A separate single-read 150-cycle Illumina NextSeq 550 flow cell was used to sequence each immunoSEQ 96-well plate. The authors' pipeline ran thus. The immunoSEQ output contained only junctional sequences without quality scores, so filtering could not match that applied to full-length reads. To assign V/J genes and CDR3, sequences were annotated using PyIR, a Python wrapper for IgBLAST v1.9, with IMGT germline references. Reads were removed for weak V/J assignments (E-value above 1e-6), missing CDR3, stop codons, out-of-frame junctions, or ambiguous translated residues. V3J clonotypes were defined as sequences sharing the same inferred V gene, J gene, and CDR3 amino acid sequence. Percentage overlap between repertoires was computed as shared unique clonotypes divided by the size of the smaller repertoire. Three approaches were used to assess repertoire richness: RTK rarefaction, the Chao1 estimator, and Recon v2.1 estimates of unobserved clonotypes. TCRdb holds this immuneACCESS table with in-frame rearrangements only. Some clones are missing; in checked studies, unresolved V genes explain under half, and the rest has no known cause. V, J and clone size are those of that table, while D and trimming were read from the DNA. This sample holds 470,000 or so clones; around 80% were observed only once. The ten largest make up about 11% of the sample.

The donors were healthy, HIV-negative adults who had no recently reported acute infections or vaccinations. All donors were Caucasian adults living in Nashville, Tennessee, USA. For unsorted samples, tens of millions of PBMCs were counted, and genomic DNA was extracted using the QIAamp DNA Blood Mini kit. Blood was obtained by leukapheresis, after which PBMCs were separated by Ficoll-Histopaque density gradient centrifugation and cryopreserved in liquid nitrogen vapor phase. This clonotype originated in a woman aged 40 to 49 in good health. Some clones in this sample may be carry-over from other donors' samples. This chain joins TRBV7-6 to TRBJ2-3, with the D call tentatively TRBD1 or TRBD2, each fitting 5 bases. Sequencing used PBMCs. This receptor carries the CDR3 CASSLVWGSPDTQYF. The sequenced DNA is TGTGCCAGCAGCTTAGTTTGGGGGAGTCCAGATACGCAGTATTTT.